This T cell receptor (beta chain) was found in a study of T cells in Graves' hyperthyroidism and ophthalmopathy. Overall study results and limits: The model's output predicted ophthalmopathy at a median of about 6.5 months prior to onset.

Amplified regions were TCR beta CDR3 sequences from RNA transcripts. Using the HTBI primer set, a first-round RT-PCR was run on the TCR CDR3. A single record per CDR3 protein comes from TCRdb applying MiXCR to the multiplex PCR reads. The data contain 470,000 or so distinct CDR3 sequences, roughly 20% of them singletons. Looked up from germline, CDR1 is MNHEY and CDR2 is SVGAGI. The CDR3 covers 12 residues. V lost 0 bases and J 10 bases, leaving 9 bases between the germline ends. As to this clonotype: Its antigen is still unknown.

The definition of stable Graves' hyperthyroidism was no ophthalmopathy progression within 18 months. V and J are TRBV6-5 and TRBJ1-1; no reliable D call. The specimen sequenced was blood. This TCR derives from a man younger than 35 with Graves' hyperthyroidism. The CDR3 is CASSYSPLGAFF. In DNA form, the CDR3 reads TGTGCCAGCAGTTACTCACCCTTGGGAGCTTTCTTT.